Detailed here is one T cell receptor (beta chain). Antigen unknown. This specimen comes from a study of shared clonotypes between healthy human individuals. In the study overall: Plates per donor: three CD4 naive, three CD4 memory, two CD8 naive, one CD8 memory.

The assay was immunoSEQ multiplex PCR, and TCRdb's table has in-frame clones only and misses some. There are a few hundred thousand clones in the sample; about 95% occur only once, and 0.11% lies in the top ten. The CDR3 is made up of 11 amino acids. V lost 8 bases and J lost 7, with 8 bases in between. Per germline, CDR1 MNHEY and CDR2 SVGAGI. As defined, naive CD8 cells were CD45RO-negative and positively selected for CCR7, with terminally differentiated effector memory CD45RA+ cells excluded. Overall study results and limits: A limitation of the genetic and exposure-history diversity represented arose from few donors.

The sequence was collected from a woman aged 30 to 39 in good health. The V and J genes are TRBV6-5 and TRBJ2-2, with unresolved D. Sequencing was performed on naive CD8+ T cells sorted from blood. The CDR3 loop is CASRQIGELFF. The DNA of the CDR3 is TGTGCCAGCCGCCAAATCGGGGAGCTGTTTTTT.